These T cell receptor beta chains were read from a single sample in a study of OX40 agonist ivuxolimab in advanced cancers. TCRdb keeps only in-frame clones here, not all; method: immunoSEQ multiplex PCR. Of about 83,000 clones listed, 70% to 90% are singletons. Material: CD4+ or CD8+ T cells sorted from blood, obtained in a trial of the OX40 agonist ivuxolimab. All receptors come from an adult with an advanced solid tumor such as melanoma, head and neck, liver or kidney cancer. CDR3s include the opening cysteine and the closing phenylalanine or tryptophan. A D gene is named only where the DNA matches it firmly. Clone size appears in some rows only: once, few, many, or a class for an expanded clone.

V gene: TRBV15; D gene: .; clone size: .; J gene: TRBJ1-1; CDR3 DNA: TGTGCCACCAGCAGAGATCGAAAGGTAAACACTGAAGCTTTCTTT; CDR3 protein: CATSRDRKVNTEAFF
V gene: TRBV11-3; D gene: .; clone size: .; J gene: TRBJ1-1; CDR3 DNA: TGTGCCAGCAGCTTAGATAAAGGCACTGAAGCTTTCTTT; CDR3 protein: CASSLDKGTEAFF
V gene: TRBV4-1; D gene: .; clone size: few; J gene: TRBJ1-1; CDR3 DNA: TGCGCCAGCAGCCAAGAGGCGGCAGGGACGGGAACTGAAGCTTTCTTT; CDR3 protein: CASSQEAAGTGTEAFF
V gene: TRBV27; D gene: .; clone size: .; J gene: TRBJ2-7; CDR3 DNA: TGTGCCAGCAGTTTATTTCCGGGTGGGATGATGAACGAGCAGTACTTC; CDR3 protein: CASSLFPGGMMNEQYF
V gene: TRBV5-4; D gene: TRBD2; clone size: .; J gene: TRBJ2-2; CDR3 DNA: TGTGCCAGCAGCTTACCCCTAGCGGGAGGAACCGGGGAGCTGTTTTTT; CDR3 protein: CASSLPLAGGTGELFF
V gene: TRBV11-2; D gene: .; clone size: few; J gene: TRBJ2-5; CDR3 DNA: TGTGCCAGCAGCTTCTCCGGGCCGTCGGCGGAGACCCAGTACTTC; CDR3 protein: CASSFSGPSAETQYF
V gene: TRBV9; D gene: .; clone size: .; J gene: TRBJ2-1; CDR3 DNA: TGTGCCAGCAGCGTAGGGGGGAGTAATCTTTTCGATGAGCAGTTCTTC; CDR3 protein: CASSVGGSNLFDEQFF
V gene: TRBV4-1; D gene: .; clone size: once; J gene: TRBJ1-4; CDR3 DNA: TGCGCCAGCAGCCGTCCTGCGGACGGGATACGGAATGAAAAACTGTTTTTT; CDR3 protein: CASSRPADGIRNEKLFF
V gene: TRBV27; D gene: .; clone size: .; J gene: TRBJ2-2; CDR3 DNA: TGTGCCAGCAGAGCCAGCGGACCCGGGGAGCTGTTTTTT; CDR3 protein: CASRASGPGELFF
V gene: TRBV7-2; D gene: .; clone size: .; J gene: TRBJ1-5; CDR3 DNA: TGTGCCAGCAGCTTAATGCGTCATCCCAATCAGCCCCAGCATTTT; CDR3 protein: CASSLMRHPNQPQHF
V gene: TRBV11-2; D gene: TRBD1; clone size: .; J gene: TRBJ1-1; CDR3 DNA: TGTGCCAGCAGCTTAGTTAGAACAGGGGGCTTCCCCATGAACACTGAAGCTTTCTTT; CDR3 protein: CASSLVRTGGFPMNTEAFF
V gene: TRBV11-2; D gene: TRBD1; clone size: .; J gene: TRBJ1-2; CDR3 DNA: TGTGCCAGCAGCTCAAGTGCTCGCCGCAGGGGGGTAAATGGCTATGGCTACACCTTC; CDR3 protein: CASSSSARRRGVNGYGYTF
V gene: TRBV5-1; D gene: TRBD1; clone size: .; J gene: TRBJ2-7; CDR3 DNA: TGCGCCAGCAGCGGTATGGACAGGGACTACGAGCAGTACTTC; CDR3 protein: CASSGMDRDYEQYF
V gene: TRBV5-1; D gene: .; clone size: .; J gene: TRBJ2-3; CDR3 DNA: TGCGCCAGCAGCTTGAAGGATACGCAGTATTTT; CDR3 protein: CASSLKDTQYF
V gene: TRBV11-2; D gene: TRBD2; clone size: .; J gene: TRBJ2-1; CDR3 DNA: TGTGCCAGCAGCTTGAAACGAGGACTAGCGGACTCCTACAATGAGCAGTTCTTC; CDR3 protein: CASSLKRGLADSYNEQFF
V gene: TRBV6-9; D gene: TRBD2; clone size: .; J gene: TRBJ2-1; CDR3 DNA: TGTGCCAGCAGTTATTCCGGGGGGGGCCAAATATTCTTC; CDR3 protein: CASSYSGGGQIFF
V gene: TRBV10-3; D gene: .; clone size: .; J gene: TRBJ1-6; CDR3 DNA: TGTGCCATCAGTGATGGACAAGTCGGCTCACCCCTCCACTTT; CDR3 protein: CAISDGQVGSPLHF
V gene: TRBV7-9; D gene: TRBD1; clone size: .; J gene: TRBJ1-2; CDR3 DNA: TGTGCCAGCAGCCCCGGGACAGGGATCGGCTATGGCTACACCTTC; CDR3 protein: CASSPGTGIGYGYTF
V gene: TRBV30; D gene: .; clone size: .; J gene: TRBJ1-5; CDR3 DNA: TGTGCCTGGAGCTATGGGCCCTATCAGCCCCAGCATTTT; CDR3 protein: CAWSYGPYQPQHF
V gene: TRBV10-2; D gene: .; clone size: .; J gene: TRBJ1-1; CDR3 DNA: TGCGCCAGCAGTCGACAGGCCCGAGTACGAGCTTTCTTT; CDR3 protein: CASSRQARVRAFF
V gene: TRBV5-1; D gene: TRBD1; clone size: .; J gene: TRBJ2-6; CDR3 DNA: TGCGCCAGCAGCTCGGGGATGGGACAGGTGATCTCTGGGGCCAACGTCCTGACTTTC; CDR3 protein: CASSSGMGQVISGANVLTF
V gene: TRBV25-1; D gene: .; clone size: .; J gene: TRBJ1-1; CDR3 DNA: TGTGCCAGCAGTGAACAAGGCTCTCTGAACACTGAAGCTTTCTTT; CDR3 protein: CASSEQGSLNTEAFF
V gene: TRBV10-1; D gene: .; clone size: few; J gene: TRBJ1-1; CDR3 DNA: TGCGCCAGCAGTGAAGGAGGCCTTCCTGAAGCTTTCTTT; CDR3 protein: CASSEGGLPEAFF
V gene: TRBV5-1; D gene: .; clone size: .; J gene: TRBJ1-1; CDR3 DNA: TGCGCCAGCAGCTTGGTGGCAGGGCAGACGAACACTGAAGCTTTCTTT; CDR3 protein: CASSLVAGQTNTEAFF
V gene: TRBV28; D gene: .; clone size: once; J gene: TRBJ1-2; CDR3 DNA: TGTGCCACCTCGGGTCCTCCTTACTCTTATGGCTACACCTTC; CDR3 protein: CATSGPPYSYGYTF
V gene: TRBV28; D gene: .; clone size: .; J gene: TRBJ1-4; CDR3 DNA: TGTGCCAGCAGCCCTGAAGGGGTGGTTAATGAAAAACTGTTTTTT; CDR3 protein: CASSPEGVVNEKLFF
V gene: TRBV30; D gene: .; clone size: .; J gene: TRBJ1-5; CDR3 DNA: TGTGCCTGGAGTGTATACAAGGACGAGCCCCAGCATTTT; CDR3 protein: CAWSVYKDEPQHF
V gene: TRBV5-1; D gene: .; clone size: .; J gene: TRBJ2-7; CDR3 DNA: TGCGCCAGCAGCGTGGACCAGCCGAACGAGCAGTACTTC; CDR3 protein: CASSVDQPNEQYF
V gene: TRBV5-6; D gene: TRBD1; clone size: .; J gene: TRBJ2-7; CDR3 DNA: TGTGCCAGCAGCTTTGCCGGGACAGGGGGCTACGAGCAGTACTTC; CDR3 protein: CASSFAGTGGYEQYF
V gene: TRBV30; D gene: TRBD1; clone size: .; J gene: TRBJ1-5; CDR3 DNA: TGTGCCTGGAGTATACCGGGACAGGGAAGAAGAGATCAGCCCCAGCATTTT; CDR3 protein: CAWSIPGQGRRDQPQHF
V gene: TRBV5-4; D gene: TRBD1; clone size: .; J gene: TRBJ2-3; CDR3 DNA: TGTGCCAGCAGCTTGGGATGGGCAGGGGGTTTCTCTAGCACAGATACGCAGTATTTT; CDR3 protein: CASSLGWAGGFSSTDTQYF
V gene: TRBV5-5; D gene: .; clone size: .; J gene: TRBJ1-4; CDR3 DNA: TGTGCCAGCAGCTTGCTTCAGGGTACTAATGAAAAACTGTTTTTT; CDR3 protein: CASSLLQGTNEKLFF